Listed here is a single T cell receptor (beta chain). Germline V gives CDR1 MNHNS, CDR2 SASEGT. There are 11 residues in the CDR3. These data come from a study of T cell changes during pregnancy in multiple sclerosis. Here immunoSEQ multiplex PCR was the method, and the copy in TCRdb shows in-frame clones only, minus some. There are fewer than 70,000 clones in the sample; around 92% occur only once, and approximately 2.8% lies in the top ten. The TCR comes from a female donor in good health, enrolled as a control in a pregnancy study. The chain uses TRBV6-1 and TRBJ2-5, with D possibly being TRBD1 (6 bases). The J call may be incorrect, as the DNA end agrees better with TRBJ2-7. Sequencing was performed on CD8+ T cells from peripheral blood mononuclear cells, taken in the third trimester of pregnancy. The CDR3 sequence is CATGQYYEQYF. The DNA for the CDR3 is TGTGCCACAGGACAGTACTACGAGCAGTACTTC.